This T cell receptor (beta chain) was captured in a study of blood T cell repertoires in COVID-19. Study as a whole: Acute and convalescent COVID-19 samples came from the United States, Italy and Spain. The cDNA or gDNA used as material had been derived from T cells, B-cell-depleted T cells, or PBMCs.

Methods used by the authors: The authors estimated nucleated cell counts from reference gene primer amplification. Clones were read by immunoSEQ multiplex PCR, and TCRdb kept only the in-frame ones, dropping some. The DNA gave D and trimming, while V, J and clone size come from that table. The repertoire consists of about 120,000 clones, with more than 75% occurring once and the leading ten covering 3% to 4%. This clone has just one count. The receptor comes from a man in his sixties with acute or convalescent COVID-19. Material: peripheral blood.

This CDR3 reads CASSFGQGTYEQYF. In DNA, the CDR3 is TGTGCCAGCAGCTTTGGACAGGGGACCTACGAGCAGTACTTC. The V call is TRBV7-2, the J call TRBJ2-7; 9 nucleotides match TRBD1. The germline gives CDR1 SGHTA, CDR2 FQGNSA. The V and J ends lost 3 bases and 2 bases, in that order; junction bases with no gene match: 2. The CDR3 has 14 amino acids. Full variable domain (remainder filled in from reference TRBV7-2 and TRBJ2-7): GAGVSQSPSNKVTEKGKDVELRCDPISGHTALYWYRQSLGQGLEFLIYFQGNSAPDKSGLPSDRFSAERTGGSVSTLTIQRTQQEDSAVYLCASSFGQGTYEQYFGPGTRLTVT.